This T cell receptor beta chain stems from a study of cytomegalovirus exposure and HLA in healthy donors (dated by TCRdb to between 2016 and 2019). For the wider study: A later analysis indicated that the 130 or so validation repertoires were generated on the platform also employed for the 650 to 850 repertoires of the first cohort. The study was designed to test whether signatures of past pathogen exposure could be identified by cataloging public T cell receptors. Along with the approximately 600-subject first cohort, a separate validation cohort of over a hundred different subjects was used. High-throughput TCR immunosequencing, statistical association of individual TCRs with disease status, and machine learning were combined to predict cytomegalovirus infection status. Study-level results and caveats: The validation cohort had no HLA typing available for a later analysis, so co-occurrence within that cohort was assessed over all 120 or so repertoires. Most TCR sequences were observed very rarely across donors, whereas some public TCRs were present in many individuals. The study gave a list of some 150 TCR beta chains associated with cytomegalovirus. A later analysis found that TCRs clustered in the first cohort also tended to co-occur in the roughly 120 validation repertoires, with approximately 93% of cluster scores above 0. Cytomegalovirus status was reported to be diagnosed by the classifier with high specificity and sensitivity in both the original and validation cohorts. According to the authors, the approach could potentially be generalized to other disease states and immunological phenotypes. In vitro tests confirmed that a few of the cytomegalovirus-associated TCR beta chains recognize cytomegalovirus antigens.

Library prep was done by the immunoSEQ multiplex PCR assay. The paper's data handling went like this. To diagnose cytomegalovirus status from the catalog of TCR beta chain sequences, a statistical classification framework was built. The clones in this table, taken by TCRdb from immuneACCESS, are in-frame only. Not every clone is retained; where verified, under half of the shortfall comes from an unresolved V gene, and the cause of the rest is unknown. The D gene and trimming were derived from the DNA, and the V and J assignments and clone size from that table. The sample table contains some 130,000 clones; only one count was recorded for roughly 86% of them. The ten largest make up approximately 1.5% of the sample. Donors formed part of the validation cohort, which comprised 120 subjects and was distinct from the first cohort of under 750 subjects. The germline V gene (reference sequence) sets CDR1 to LNHNV and CDR2 to YYDKDF. Including the terminal cysteine and phenylalanine, the CDR3 comprises 15 residues. Solely the CDR3 DNA is kept, with 45 bases framed from the first base. Germline trimming amounts to 6 bases on V and 5 bases on J, with 11 as the count of junction bases outside the gene matches.

To note about this clone: Which antigen it targets is not known. No qualities accompany the bases; no much larger clone lies one base away.

This TCR was recovered from a woman aged 25 to 39 in good health and CMV-seronegative. The sample consisted of PBMCs. The chain employs TRBV15 and TRBJ1-1, with TRBD1 matching 8 junction bases. The CDR3 here reads CATRSYQGAGTEAFF. The DNA is as follows: TGTGCCACCAGATCGTACCAGGGGGCTGGGACTGAAGCTTTCTTT.